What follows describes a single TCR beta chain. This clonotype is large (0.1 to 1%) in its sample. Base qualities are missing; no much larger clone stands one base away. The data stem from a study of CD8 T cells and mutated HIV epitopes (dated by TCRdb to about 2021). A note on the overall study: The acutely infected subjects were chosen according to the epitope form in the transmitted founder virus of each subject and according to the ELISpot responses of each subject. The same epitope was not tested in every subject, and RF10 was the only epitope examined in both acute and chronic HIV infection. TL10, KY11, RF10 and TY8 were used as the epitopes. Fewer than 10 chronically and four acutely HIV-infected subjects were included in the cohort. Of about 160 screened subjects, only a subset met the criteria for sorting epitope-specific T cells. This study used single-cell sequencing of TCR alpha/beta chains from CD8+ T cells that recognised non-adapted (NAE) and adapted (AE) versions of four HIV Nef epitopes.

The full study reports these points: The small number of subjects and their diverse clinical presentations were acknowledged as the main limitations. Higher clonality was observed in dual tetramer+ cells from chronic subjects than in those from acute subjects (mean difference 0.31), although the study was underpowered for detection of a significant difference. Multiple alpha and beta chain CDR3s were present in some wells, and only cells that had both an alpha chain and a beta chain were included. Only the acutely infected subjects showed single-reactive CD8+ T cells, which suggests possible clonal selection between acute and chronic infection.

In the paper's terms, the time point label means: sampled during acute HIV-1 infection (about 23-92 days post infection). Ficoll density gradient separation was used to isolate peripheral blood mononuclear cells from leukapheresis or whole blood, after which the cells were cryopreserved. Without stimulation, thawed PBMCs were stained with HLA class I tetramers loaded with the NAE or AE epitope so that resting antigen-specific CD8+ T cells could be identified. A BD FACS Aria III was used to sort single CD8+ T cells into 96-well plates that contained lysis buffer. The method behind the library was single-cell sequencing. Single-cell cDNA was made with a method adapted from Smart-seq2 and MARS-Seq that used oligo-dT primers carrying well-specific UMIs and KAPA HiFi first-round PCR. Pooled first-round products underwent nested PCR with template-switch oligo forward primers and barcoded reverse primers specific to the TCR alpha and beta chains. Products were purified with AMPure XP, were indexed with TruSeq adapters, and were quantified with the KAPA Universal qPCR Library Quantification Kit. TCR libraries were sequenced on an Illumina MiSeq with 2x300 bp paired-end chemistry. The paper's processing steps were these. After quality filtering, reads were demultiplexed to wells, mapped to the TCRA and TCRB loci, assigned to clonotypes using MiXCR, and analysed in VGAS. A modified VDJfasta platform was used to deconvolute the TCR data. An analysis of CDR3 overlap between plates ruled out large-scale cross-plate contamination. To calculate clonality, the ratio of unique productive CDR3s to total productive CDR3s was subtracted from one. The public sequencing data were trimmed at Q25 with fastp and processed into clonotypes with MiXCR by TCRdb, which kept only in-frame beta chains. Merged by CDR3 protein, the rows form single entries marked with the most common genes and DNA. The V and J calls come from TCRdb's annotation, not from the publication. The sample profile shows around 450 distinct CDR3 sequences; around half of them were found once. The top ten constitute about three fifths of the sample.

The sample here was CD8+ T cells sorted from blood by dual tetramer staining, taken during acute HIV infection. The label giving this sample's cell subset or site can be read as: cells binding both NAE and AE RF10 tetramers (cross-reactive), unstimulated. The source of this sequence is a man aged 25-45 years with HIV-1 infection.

The bases are TGCAGTGCTAGTGGGCGTGGGGTGAGCTACGAGCAGTACTTC. The resulting protein is CSASGRGVSYEQYF. Recombination joined TRBV20-1 with TRBJ2-7; a confident D gene designation cannot be given. The CDR3 holds 14 amino acids from the cysteine to the phenylalanine. Of all the DNA, just the CDR3 is kept, 42 bases in frame from base 1. CDR1 is given as DFQATT and CDR2 as SNEGSKA, both from the germline V gene (reference sequence). A distance of 15 bases separates the germline ends of V and J, which lose 3 bases and 3 bases respectively.